These 17 T cell receptor beta chains share one sample of origin, sequenced in a study of T cell changes during pregnancy in multiple sclerosis. Assay used: immunoSEQ multiplex PCR; TCRdb lists only in-frame clones, some missing. Of 20,000 to 25,000 clones detected, roughly 90% appear once; the ten largest clones hold about 7.7%. Sequencing used CD8+ T cells from peripheral blood mononuclear cells, obtained after pregnancy. The receptors come from a female donor with multiple sclerosis, enrolled in a pregnancy study.

The chain combines TRBV28 with TRBJ1-6; no reliable D call. Germline V lookup: CDR1 MDHEN, CDR2 SYDVKM. This CDR3 region has 16 residues. The V and J ends lost 5 bases and 6 bases respectively, with 17 bases between them. CDR3 nucleotide sequence: TGTGCCAGCAGTCCCCTTGGTGAGGGTGGTAATTCACCCCTCCACTTT. Its protein is CASSPLGEGGNSPLHF.

The genes are TRBV6-5 and TRBJ2-5; 11 bases fit TRBD1. The CDR3 runs 16 residues. With V trimmed by 0 bases and J by 5 bases, 5 bases remained unmatched. The germline V gene encodes CDR1 MNHEY and CDR2 SVGAGI. The CDR3 DNA follows: TGTGCCAGCAGTTACTCAAGGACAGGGGGCCTTGAGACCCAGTACTTC. Its protein is CASSYSRTGGLETQYF.

The V and J genes are TRBV15 and TRBJ2-1, with 8 bases aligning to TRBD2. The CDR3 has 14 residues. Germline-derived CDR1 and CDR2 are LNHNV and YYDKDF (reference sequence). Losses at the gene ends were 6 bases for V and 3 bases for J; bases not matched to a gene: 4. DNA of the CDR3: TGTGCCACCAGGGGACTAGTCCGCTACAATGAGCAGTTCTTC. It specifies CATRGLVRYNEQFF. Filled out from reference TRBV15 and TRBJ2-1, the complete variable domain reads DAMVIQNPRYQVTQFGKPVTLSCSQTLNHNVMYWYQQKSSQAPKLLFHYYDKDFNNEADTPDNFQSRRPNTSFCFLDIRSPGLGDTAMYLCATRGLVRYNEQFFGPGTRLTVL.

J is TRBJ2-7 and V is TRBV7-2; 9 bases are a match to TRBD1. The CDR3 contains 15 residues. CDR1 and CDR2 from the germline V gene are SGHTA and FQGNSA. V trimming: 1 base; J trimming: 2 bases; junction bases outside the gene matches: 3. CDR3 sequence (DNA): TGTGCCAGCAGCTTAGTGGACAGGGGACCCTACGAGCAGTACTTC. Translated, it gives CASSLVDRGPYEQYF.

This chain links TRBV4-3 with TRBJ2-3; TRBD2 might be the D (5 bases). Trimming took 0 bases from V and 5 from J, leaving 18 bases between them. Germline-derived CDR1 and CDR2 are LGHNA and YSLEER. This CDR3 has 17 residues. The CDR3 reads CASSQDLSRLIEDTQYF. The CDR3 nucleotides are TGCGCCAGCAGCCAAGATCTATCGAGACTAATCGAAGATACGCAGTATTTT.

V and J are TRBV6-5 and TRBJ2-3; TRBD2 matches 11 bases. Germline V gives CDR1 MNHEY, CDR2 SVGAGI. Trimming cost V 6 bases and J 6 bases; bases outside gene matches: 8. The CDR3 sequence is 15 residues long. The CDR3, as DNA: TGTGCCAGCAGCCCTGTTAGCGGGAGGGCGGATACGCAGTATTTT. Amino acid sequence: CASSPVSGRADTQYF.

The chain is built from TRBV5-1 and TRBJ2-7; TRBD1 is a possible D gene (6 bases). The CDR3 consists of 15 residues. Germline V CDR1 and CDR2: SGHRS, YFSETQ. V shed 3 bases and J shed 3 bases, with 16 bases lying between them. Here the CDR3 reads CASSSLQGTNYEQYF. In nucleotides, the CDR3 is TGCGCCAGCAGCTCTCTCCAGGGGACCAACTACGAGCAGTACTTC.

The rearrangement uses TRBV7-2 and TRBJ2-7, with 11 bases fitting TRBD2. This CDR3 region has 15 residues. J lost 5 bases, V lost 4 bases, and 7 bases had no gene match. The V gene's germline CDR1 is SGHTA and CDR2 FQGNSA. The CDR3 DNA is TGTGCCAGCAGCTGGCTAGCGGGGGGCGGAGACGAGCAGTACTTC. The encoded protein is CASSWLAGGGDEQYF. The full variable domain, its missing parts supplied by reference TRBV7-2 and TRBJ2-7, is GAGVSQSPSNKVTEKGKDVELRCDPISGHTALYWYRQSLGQGLEFLIYFQGNSAPDKSGLPSDRFSAERTGGSVSTLTIQRTQQEDSAVYLCASSWLAGGGDEQYFGPGTRLTVT.

The J gene is TRBJ2-1, the V gene TRBV13; 12 positions agree with TRBD2. Looked up from germline, CDR1 is PRHDT and CDR2 is FYEKMQ (reference sequence). The CDR3 runs 15 residues. J gave up 7 bases and V 2 bases, and 3 bases lay outside the gene matches. CDR3 in DNA: TGTGCCAGCAGCTTACGGACTAGCGGGAATAATGAGCAGTTCTTC. Translating gives CASSLRTSGNNEQFF. Using reference TRBV13 and TRBJ2-1 for the parts outside the CDR3, the full variable domain is AAGVIQSPRHLIKEKRETATLKCYPIPRHDTVYWYQQGPGQDPQFLISFYEKMQSDKGSIPDRFSAQQFSDYHSELNMSSLELGDSALYFCASSLRTSGNNEQFFGPGTRLTVL.

The gene calls are TRBV7-9 and TRBJ2-7, with TRBD2 matching 10 bases. The CDR3 extends over 15 amino acids. V gave up 3 bases and J gave up 2 bases; unmatched junction bases: 4. The germline CDR1 and CDR2 sequences are SEHNR and FQNEAQ (reference sequence). This chain's CDR3 is CASSFGTSVTYEQYF. In DNA, the CDR3 is TGTGCCAGCAGCTTCGGGACTAGCGTTACCTACGAGCAGTACTTC.

V is TRBV9 and J is TRBJ2-5; 7 nucleotides agree with TRBD2. The CDR3 consists of 16 residues. Trimming at V came to 4 bases and at J to 5 bases, leaving 14 bases not matched to a gene. Looked up from germline, CDR1 is SGDLS and CDR2 is YYNGEE. The CDR3 DNA is TGTGCCAGCAGCCTCCTCGGGGGAGGGCCCGGGGAGACCCAGTACTTC. It encodes CASSLLGGGPGETQYF.

The chain couples TRBV5-1 to TRBJ1-2, with TRBD1 matching over 11 bases. Germline V lookup: CDR1 SGHRS, CDR2 YFSETQ. V shed 4 bases, J shed 6 bases, and the junction held 8 bases outside the gene matches. This CDR3 has 15 residues. The CDR3: CASSPGQGAFHGYTF. CDR3 DNA: TGCGCCAGCAGCCCTGGACAGGGGGCGTTTCATGGCTACACCTTC.

The CDR3 spells CASSLREADTQYF. CDR3 bases: TGTGCCAGCAGCTTACGCGAAGCAGATACGCAGTATTTT. V gene TRBV7-3 combines with J gene TRBJ2-3; D call uncertain. Trimming took off 2 bases at V and 4 bases at J, with 7 bases between the two ends. The germline gives CDR1 SGHTA, CDR2 FQGTGA. The CDR3 loop spans 13 amino acids. Together with reference TRBV7-3 and TRBJ2-3, the CDR3 gives the full variable domain: GAGVSQTPSNKVTEKGKYVELRCDPISGHTALYWYRQSLGQGPEFLIYFQGTGAADDSGLPNDRFFAVRPEGSVSTLKIQRTERGDSAVYLCASSLREADTQYFGPGTRLTVL.

This rearrangement joins TRBV13 to TRBJ1-1, with D unclear. CDR3 size: 14 residues. Germline CDR1 PRHDT, CDR2 FYEKMQ (reference sequence). The V end was cut by 6 bases, the J end by 0 bases, with 11 bases between. Here the CDR3 DNA reads TGTGCCAGCAGGGGCGAGGGCTTGAACACTGAAGCTTTCTTT. Translated: CASRGEGLNTEAFF.

The chain couples TRBV7-9 to TRBJ2-1; 8 bases are a match to TRBD1. This CDR3 is 13 amino acids long. Per the germline V gene, CDR1 is SEHNR and CDR2 is FQNEAQ (reference sequence). V lost 11 bases, J lost 5 bases, and 8 bases stayed unmatched. This CDR3 is CAGETGADNEQFF. The CDR3, as DNA: TGTGCCGGGGAGACAGGGGCGGACAATGAGCAGTTCTTC.

V and J are TRBV7-5 and TRBJ2-1; the DNA was not used to check the table's D call, TRBD2. TRBV7-5 is described as a pseudogene. The CDR3 totals 16 residues. This CDR3 is CARSLFRRARRNEQFF. For the CDR3, the DNA is TGTGCCAGAAGCTTATTCCGGAGGGCCCGAAGAAATGAGCAGTTCTTC.

The rearrangement uses TRBV27 and TRBJ2-7, with TRBD1 as a possible D gene (6 bases). The CDR3 extends over 14 amino acids. The germline V and J ends were trimmed by 3 bases and 2 bases, with 11 bases remaining between them. CDR1 is MNHEY and CDR2 is SMNVEV in the germline V gene (reference sequence). In DNA form, the CDR3 reads TGTGCCAGCAGTTTGTGGGACACGACCTACGAGCAGTACTTC. Its protein product is CASSLWDTTYEQYF.